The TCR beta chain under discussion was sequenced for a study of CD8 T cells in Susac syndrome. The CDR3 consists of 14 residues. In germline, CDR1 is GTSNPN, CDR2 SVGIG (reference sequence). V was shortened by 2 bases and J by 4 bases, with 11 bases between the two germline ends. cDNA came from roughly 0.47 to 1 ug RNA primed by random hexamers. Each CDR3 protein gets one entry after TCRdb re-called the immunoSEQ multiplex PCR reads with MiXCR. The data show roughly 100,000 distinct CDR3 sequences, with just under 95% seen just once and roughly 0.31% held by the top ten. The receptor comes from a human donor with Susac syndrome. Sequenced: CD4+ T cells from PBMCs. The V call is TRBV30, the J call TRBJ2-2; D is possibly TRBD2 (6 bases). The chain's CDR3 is CAWSRGTSTGELFF. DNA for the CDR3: TGTGCCTGGAGTCGGGGGACTTCCACCGGGGAGCTGTTTTTT.